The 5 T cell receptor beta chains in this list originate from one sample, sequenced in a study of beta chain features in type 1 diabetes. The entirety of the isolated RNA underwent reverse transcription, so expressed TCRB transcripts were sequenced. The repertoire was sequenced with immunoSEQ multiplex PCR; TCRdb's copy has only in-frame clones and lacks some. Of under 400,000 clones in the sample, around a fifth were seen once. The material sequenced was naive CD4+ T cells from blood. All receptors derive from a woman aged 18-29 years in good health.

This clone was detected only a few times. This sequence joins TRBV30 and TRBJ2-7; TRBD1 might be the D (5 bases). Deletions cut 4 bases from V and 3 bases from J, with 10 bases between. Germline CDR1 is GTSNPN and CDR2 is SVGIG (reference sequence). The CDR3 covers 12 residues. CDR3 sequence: CAWTTDDYEQYF. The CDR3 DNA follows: TGTGCCTGGACGACAGATGACTACGAGCAGTACTTC.

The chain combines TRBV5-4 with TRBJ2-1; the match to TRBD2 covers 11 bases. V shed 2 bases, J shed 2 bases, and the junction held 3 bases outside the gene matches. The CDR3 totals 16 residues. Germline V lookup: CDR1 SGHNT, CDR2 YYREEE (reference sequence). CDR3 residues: CASSLTSGSTYNEQFF. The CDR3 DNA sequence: TGTGCCAGCAGCTTAACTAGCGGGAGTACCTACAATGAGCAGTTCTTC.

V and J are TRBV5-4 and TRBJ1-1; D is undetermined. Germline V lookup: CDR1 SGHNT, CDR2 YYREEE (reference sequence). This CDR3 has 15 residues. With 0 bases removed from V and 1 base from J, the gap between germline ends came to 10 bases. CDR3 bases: TGTGCCAGCAGCTTGGGAGCCCTTGCGAACACTGAAGCTTTCTTT. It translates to CASSLGALANTEAFF.

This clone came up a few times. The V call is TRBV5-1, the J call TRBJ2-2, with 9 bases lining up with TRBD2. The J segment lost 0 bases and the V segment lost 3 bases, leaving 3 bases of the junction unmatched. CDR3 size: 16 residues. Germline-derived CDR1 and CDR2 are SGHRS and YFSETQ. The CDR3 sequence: CASSSLAGPNTGELFF. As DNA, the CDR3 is TGCGCCAGCAGCTCTCTAGCGGGGCCGAACACCGGGGAGCTGTTTTTT.

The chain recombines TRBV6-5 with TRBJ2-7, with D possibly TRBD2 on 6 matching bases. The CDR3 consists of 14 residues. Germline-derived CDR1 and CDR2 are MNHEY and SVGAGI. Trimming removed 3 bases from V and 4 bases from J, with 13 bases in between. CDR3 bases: TGTGCCAGCAGTTATGGAGGGATGCGATACGAGCAGTACTTC. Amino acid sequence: CASSYGGMRYEQYF.